These T cell receptor beta chains were read from a single sample in a study of T cells in Graves' hyperthyroidism and ophthalmopathy. Via MiXCR, TCRdb re-called the multiplex PCR reads, giving one row per CDR3 protein. The table includes 800,000 or so distinct CDR3 sequences, 35% to 45% detected once. The material sequenced was blood. The receptors were sampled from a man younger than 35 with Graves' hyperthyroidism. CDR3s include the opening cysteine and the closing phenylalanine or tryptophan. A D gene is named only where the DNA matches it firmly. Part of the rows lack a size; the others show once, few, many or a class for expanded clones.

d_call: -
v_call: TRBV6-1
j_call: TRBJ1-6
clone_size: once
cdr3_aa: CASSSPGGSSYNSPLHF
cdr3_nt: TGTGCCAGCAGTAGCCCGGGGGGGAGCTCCTATAATTCACCCCTCCACTTT

d_call: -
v_call: TRBV20-1
j_call: TRBJ1-1
clone_size: many
cdr3_aa: CSAREDTEAFF
cdr3_nt: TGCAGTGCTAGAGAGGACACTGAAGCTTTCTTT

d_call: TRBD1
v_call: TRBV7-2
j_call: TRBJ1-5
clone_size: -
cdr3_aa: CASSFHGQGGLNQPQHF
cdr3_nt: TGTGCCAGCAGCTTTCACGGACAGGGGGGTTTGAATCAGCCCCAGCATTTT

d_call: -
v_call: TRBV12-3/TRBV12-4
j_call: TRBJ2-2
clone_size: -
cdr3_aa: CASSFGAGRGELFF
cdr3_nt: TGTGCCAGCAGTTTTGGGGCTGGGAGAGGGGAGCTGTTTTTT

d_call: TRBD1
v_call: TRBV29-1
j_call: TRBJ1-2
clone_size: -
cdr3_aa: CSAERTGGGYTF
cdr3_nt: TGCAGCGCTGAACGGACAGGGGGAGGCTACACCTTC

d_call: -
v_call: TRBV5-1
j_call: TRBJ2-7
clone_size: -
cdr3_aa: CASSLRGGPHEQYF
cdr3_nt: TGCGCCAGCAGCTTGCGTGGGGGGCCCCACGAGCAGTACTTC

d_call: TRBD1
v_call: TRBV7-9
j_call: TRBJ1-2
clone_size: few
cdr3_aa: CARLRTGGPLWYGYTF
cdr3_nt: TGTGCCAGGTTACGGACAGGGGGCCCCTTATGGTATGGCTACACCTTC

d_call: TRBD1
v_call: TRBV3-1
j_call: TRBJ1-1
clone_size: -
cdr3_aa: CASSLAGGRDAEAFF
cdr3_nt: TGTGCCAGCAGCCTCGCAGGGGGGAGGGACGCTGAAGCTTTCTTT

d_call: -
v_call: TRBV7-2
j_call: TRBJ2-7
clone_size: -
cdr3_aa: CASSLWVSGEQYF
cdr3_nt: TGTGCCAGCAGCTTATGGGTCAGCGGCGAGCAGTACTTC

d_call: -
v_call: TRBV10-3
j_call: TRBJ1-5
clone_size: few
cdr3_aa: CASNSFSGVGNQPQHF
cdr3_nt: TGTGCCAGCAATTCGTTTTCAGGGGTGGGCAATCAGCCCCAGCATTTT